This T cell receptor beta chain was captured by sequencing in a study of Ad26.COV2.S vaccination and SARS-CoV-2 variants. Sequenced by immunoSEQ multiplex PCR; TCRdb stores in-frame clones only, minus some. Of about 380,000 clones in the sample, around 82% were seen once. Sample treatment: around 19 received Ad26.COV2.S at low or high dose, single or two shots; roughly 5 received placebo; per-sample allocation not given. Day 63 after the first injection of vaccine or placebo was the sampling time. V lost 10 bases, J lost 8 bases, and 5 bases stayed unmatched. This CDR3 contains 13 residues. From germline, CDR1 is KGHDR and CDR2 SFDVKD.

The chain uses TRBV24-1 and TRBJ2-1; TRBD2 matches at 12 bases. This sequence originates from a person between 18 and 60 years old who received the Ad26.COV2.S COVID-19 vaccine or a placebo. The sequences come from peripheral blood, collected in a trial of Ad26.COV2.S vaccine versus placebo. The CDR3 sequence: CATTSGRFDEQFF. CDR3 sequence (DNA): TGTGCCACGACTAGCGGGAGATTTGATGAGCAGTTCTTC.